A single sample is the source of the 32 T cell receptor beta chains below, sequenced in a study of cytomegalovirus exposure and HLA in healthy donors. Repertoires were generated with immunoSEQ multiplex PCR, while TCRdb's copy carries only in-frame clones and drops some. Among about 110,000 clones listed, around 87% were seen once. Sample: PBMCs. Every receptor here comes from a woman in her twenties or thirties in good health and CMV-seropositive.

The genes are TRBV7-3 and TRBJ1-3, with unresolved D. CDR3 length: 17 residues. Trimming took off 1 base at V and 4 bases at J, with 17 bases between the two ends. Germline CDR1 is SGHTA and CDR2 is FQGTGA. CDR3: CASSLRKRSGSGNTIYF. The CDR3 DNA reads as TGTGCCAGCAGCTTAAGAAAAAGGTCCGGGTCAGGAAACACCATATATTTT. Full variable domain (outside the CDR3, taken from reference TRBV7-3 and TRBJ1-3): GAGVSQTPSNKVTEKGKYVELRCDPISGHTALYWYRQSLGQGPEFLIYFQGTGAADDSGLPNDRFFAVRPEGSVSTLKIQRTERGDSAVYLCASSLRKRSGSGNTIYFGEGSWLTVV.

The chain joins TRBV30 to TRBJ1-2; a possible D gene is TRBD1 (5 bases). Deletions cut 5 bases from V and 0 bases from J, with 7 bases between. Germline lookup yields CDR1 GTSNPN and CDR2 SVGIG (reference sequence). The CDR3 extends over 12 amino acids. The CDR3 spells CAWGAPNYGYTF. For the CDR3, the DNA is TGTGCCTGGGGGGCGCCTAACTATGGCTACACCTTC. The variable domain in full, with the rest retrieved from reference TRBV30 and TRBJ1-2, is SQTIHQWPATLVQPVGSPLSLECTVEGTSNPNLYWYRQAAGRGLQLLFYSVGIGQISSEVPQNLSASRPQDRQFILSSKKLLLSDSGFYLCAWGAPNYGYTFGSGTRLTVV.

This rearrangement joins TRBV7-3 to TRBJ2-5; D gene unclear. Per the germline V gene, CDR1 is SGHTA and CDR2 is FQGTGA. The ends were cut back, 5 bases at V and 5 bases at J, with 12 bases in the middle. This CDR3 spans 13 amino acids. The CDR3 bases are TGTGCCAGCAGCCCGATGAACGGGGAGACCCAGTACTTC. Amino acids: CASSPMNGETQYF.

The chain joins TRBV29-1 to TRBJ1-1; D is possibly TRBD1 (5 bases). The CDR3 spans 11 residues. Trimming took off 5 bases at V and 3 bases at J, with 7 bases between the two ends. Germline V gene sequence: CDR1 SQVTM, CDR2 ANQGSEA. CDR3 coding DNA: TGCAGCGTTTCCAGGGACACTGAAGCTTTCTTT. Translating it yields CSVSRDTEAFF.

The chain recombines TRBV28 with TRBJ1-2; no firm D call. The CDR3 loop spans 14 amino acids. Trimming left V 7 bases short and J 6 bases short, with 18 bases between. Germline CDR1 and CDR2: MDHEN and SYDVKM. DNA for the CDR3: TGTGCCAGCACCTCGCAGGCGGGAAGCAATGGCTACACCTTC. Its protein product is CASTSQAGSNGYTF.

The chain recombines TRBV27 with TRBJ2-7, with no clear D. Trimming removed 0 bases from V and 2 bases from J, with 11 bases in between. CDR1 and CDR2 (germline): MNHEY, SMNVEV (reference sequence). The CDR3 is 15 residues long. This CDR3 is CASSLSPGSPYEQYF. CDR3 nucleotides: TGTGCCAGCAGTTTATCACCGGGTAGTCCCTACGAGCAGTACTTC.

The CDR3 spells CASSNRGSYEQYF. Here the CDR3 DNA reads TGTGCCAGCAGCAACAGGGGTAGTTACGAGCAGTACTTC. This chain uses TRBV6-6 with TRBJ2-7, with 7 bases fitting TRBD1. Unmatched junction bases numbered 6, after V lost 6 bases and J lost 4 bases. Germline lookup yields CDR1 MNHNY and CDR2 SVGAGI (reference sequence). This CDR3 spans 13 amino acids.

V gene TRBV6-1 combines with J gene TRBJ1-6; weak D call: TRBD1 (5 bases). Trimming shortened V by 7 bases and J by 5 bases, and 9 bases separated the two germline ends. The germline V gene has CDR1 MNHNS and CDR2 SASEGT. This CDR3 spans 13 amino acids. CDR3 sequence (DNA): TGTGCCAGCATAAGGGGTAATAATTCACCCCTCCACTTT. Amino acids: CASIRGNNSPLHF.

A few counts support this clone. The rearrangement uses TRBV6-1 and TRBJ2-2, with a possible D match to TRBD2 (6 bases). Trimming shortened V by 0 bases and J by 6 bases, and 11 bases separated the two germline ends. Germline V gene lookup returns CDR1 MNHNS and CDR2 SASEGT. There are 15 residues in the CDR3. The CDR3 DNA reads TGTGCCAGCAGTGAAGCTGGAGGGGTACCCGGGGAGCTGTTTTTT. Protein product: CASSEAGGVPGELFF.

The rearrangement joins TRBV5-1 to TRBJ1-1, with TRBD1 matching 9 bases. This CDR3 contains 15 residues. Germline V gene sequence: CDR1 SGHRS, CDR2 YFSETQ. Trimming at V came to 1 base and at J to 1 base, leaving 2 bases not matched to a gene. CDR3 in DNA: TGCGCCAGCAGCTTGAGGACAGGGGAGAACACTGAAGCTTTCTTT. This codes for CASSLRTGENTEAFF.

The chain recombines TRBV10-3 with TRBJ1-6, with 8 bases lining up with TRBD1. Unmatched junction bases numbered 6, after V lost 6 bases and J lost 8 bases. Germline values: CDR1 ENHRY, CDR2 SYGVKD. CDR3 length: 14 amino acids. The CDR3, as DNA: TGTGCCATCAGCCCCACGGACAGGGATTCACCCCTCCACTTT. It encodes CAISPTDRDSPLHF.

The CDR3 DNA follows: TGCAGCGCGACCGGGACTACCTACACCGGGGAGCTGTTTTTT. It encodes CSATGTTYTGELFF. The V and J genes are TRBV29-1 and TRBJ2-2; 7 bases are a match to TRBD2. Germline V gene data show CDR1 as SQVTM and CDR2 as ANQGSEA. The V segment lost 7 bases and the J segment 3 bases; nucleotides outside the gene matches: 8. This CDR3 has 14 residues.

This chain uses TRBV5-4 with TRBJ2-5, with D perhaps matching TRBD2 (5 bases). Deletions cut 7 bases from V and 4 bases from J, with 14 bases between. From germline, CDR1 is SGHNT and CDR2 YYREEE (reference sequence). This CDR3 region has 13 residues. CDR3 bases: TGTGCCAGCTCCAACCCTAGCCGAGAGACCCAGTACTTC. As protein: CASSNPSRETQYF.

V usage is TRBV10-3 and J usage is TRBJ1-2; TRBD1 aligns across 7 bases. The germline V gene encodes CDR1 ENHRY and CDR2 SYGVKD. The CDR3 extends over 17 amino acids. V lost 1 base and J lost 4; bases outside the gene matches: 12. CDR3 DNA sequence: TGTGCCATCAGTGAGTTTTACAACAGGGGAACAGGCTATGGCTACACCTTC. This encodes CAISEFYNRGTGYGYTF.

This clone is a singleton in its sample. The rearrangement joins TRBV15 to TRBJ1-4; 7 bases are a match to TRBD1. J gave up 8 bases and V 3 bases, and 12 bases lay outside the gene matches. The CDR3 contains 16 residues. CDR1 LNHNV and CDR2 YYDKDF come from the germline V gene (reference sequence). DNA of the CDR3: TGTGCCACCAGCAGGGCGGACAGGTCAGGTGGAGAAAAACTGTTTTTT. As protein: CATSRADRSGGEKLFF.

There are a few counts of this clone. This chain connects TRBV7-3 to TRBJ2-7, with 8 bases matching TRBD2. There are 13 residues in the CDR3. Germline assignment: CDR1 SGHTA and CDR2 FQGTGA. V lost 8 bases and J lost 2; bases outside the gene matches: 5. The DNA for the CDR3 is TGTGCCAGCTCACTAGCGGATACCTACGAGCAGTACTTC. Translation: CASSLADTYEQYF.

CDR3 in amino acids: CAISDLAHWSTVNEQFF. The CDR3 bases are TGTGCCATCAGTGATCTAGCGCATTGGAGTACGGTCAATGAGCAGTTCTTC. J is TRBJ2-1 and V is TRBV10-3, with D perhaps TRBD2 (6 bases). V gave up 3 bases and J gave up 6 bases, with 21 bases separating them. Germline CDR1 ENHRY, CDR2 SYGVKD. The CDR3 loop spans 17 amino acids.

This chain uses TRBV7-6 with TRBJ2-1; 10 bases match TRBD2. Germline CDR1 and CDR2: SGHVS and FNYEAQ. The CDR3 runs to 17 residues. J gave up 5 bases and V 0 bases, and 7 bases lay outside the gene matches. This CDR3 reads CASSLAGWGLANNEQFF. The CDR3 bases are TGTGCCAGCAGCTTAGCCGGGTGGGGACTAGCGAACAATGAGCAGTTCTTC.

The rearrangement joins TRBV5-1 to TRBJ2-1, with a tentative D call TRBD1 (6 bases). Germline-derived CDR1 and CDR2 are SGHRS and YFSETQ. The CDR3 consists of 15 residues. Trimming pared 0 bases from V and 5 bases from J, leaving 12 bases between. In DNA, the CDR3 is TGCGCCAGCAGCTTGGCCCAGGGGCTAAACAATGAGCAGTTCTTC. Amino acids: CASSLAQGLNNEQFF.

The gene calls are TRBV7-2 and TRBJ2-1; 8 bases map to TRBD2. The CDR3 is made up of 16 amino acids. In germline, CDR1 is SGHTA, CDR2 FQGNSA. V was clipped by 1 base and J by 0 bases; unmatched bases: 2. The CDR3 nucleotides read TGTGCCAGCAGCTTAGTAGCGGGGAGCTCCTACAATGAGCAGTTCTTC. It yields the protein CASSLVAGSSYNEQFF.

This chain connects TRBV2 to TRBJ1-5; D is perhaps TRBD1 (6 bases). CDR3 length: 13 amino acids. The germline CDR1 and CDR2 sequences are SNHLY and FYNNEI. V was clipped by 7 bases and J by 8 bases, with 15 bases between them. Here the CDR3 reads CASKRGQNEPQHF. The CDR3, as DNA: TGTGCCAGCAAGAGAGGACAGAACGAGCCCCAGCATTTT. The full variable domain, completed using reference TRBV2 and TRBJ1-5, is EPEVTQTPSHQVTQMGQEVILRCVPISNHLYFYWYRQILGQKVEFLVSFYNNEISEKSEIFDDQFSVERPDGSNFTLKIRSTKLEDSAMYFCASKRGQNEPQHFGDGTRLSIL.

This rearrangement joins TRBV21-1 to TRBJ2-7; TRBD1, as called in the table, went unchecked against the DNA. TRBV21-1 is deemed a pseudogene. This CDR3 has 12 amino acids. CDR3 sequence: CAVGQANDTGYF. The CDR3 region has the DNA TGTGCGGTGGGACAGGCGAACGACACGGGGTACTTC.

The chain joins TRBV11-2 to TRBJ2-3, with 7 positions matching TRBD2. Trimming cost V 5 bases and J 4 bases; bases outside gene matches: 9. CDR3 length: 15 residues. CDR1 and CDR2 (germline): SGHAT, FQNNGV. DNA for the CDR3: TGTGCCAGCAGCCACCGGGACTACGGCCCAGATACGCAGTATTTT. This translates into CASSHRDYGPDTQYF.

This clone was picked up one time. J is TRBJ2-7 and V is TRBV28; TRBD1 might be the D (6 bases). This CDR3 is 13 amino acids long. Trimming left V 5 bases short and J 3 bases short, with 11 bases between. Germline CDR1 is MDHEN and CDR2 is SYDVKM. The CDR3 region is CASSHGQIYEQYF. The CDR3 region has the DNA TGTGCCAGCAGTCACGGACAGATCTACGAGCAGTACTTC.

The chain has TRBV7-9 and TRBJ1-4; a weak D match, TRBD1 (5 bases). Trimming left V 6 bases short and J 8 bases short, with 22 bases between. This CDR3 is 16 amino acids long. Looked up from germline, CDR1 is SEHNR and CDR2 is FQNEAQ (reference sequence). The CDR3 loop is CASSQRDLRASEKLFF. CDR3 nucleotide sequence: TGTGCCAGCAGTCAGCGGGACCTCCGGGCCTCAGAAAAACTGTTTTTT.

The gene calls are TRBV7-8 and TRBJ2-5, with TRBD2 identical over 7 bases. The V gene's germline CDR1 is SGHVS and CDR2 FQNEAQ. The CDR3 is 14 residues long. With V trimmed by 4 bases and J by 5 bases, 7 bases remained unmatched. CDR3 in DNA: TGTGCCAGCAGCTCGTATACTAGCGCGGAGACCCAGTACTTC. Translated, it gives CASSSYTSAETQYF.

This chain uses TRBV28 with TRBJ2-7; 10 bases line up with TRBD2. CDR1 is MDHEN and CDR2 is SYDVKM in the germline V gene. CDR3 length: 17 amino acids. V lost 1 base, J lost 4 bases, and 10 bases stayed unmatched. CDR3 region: CASSLLTSGRASYEQYF. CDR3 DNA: TGTGCCAGCAGTTTATTAACAAGCGGGAGGGCCTCGTACGAGCAGTACTTC.

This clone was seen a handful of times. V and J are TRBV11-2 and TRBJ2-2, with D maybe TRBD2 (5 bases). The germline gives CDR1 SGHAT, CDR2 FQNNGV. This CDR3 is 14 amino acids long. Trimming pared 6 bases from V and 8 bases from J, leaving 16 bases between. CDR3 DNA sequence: TGTGCCAGCAGGTCCATTGGAGGTGCAGGGGAGCTGTTTTTT. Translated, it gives CASRSIGGAGELFF.

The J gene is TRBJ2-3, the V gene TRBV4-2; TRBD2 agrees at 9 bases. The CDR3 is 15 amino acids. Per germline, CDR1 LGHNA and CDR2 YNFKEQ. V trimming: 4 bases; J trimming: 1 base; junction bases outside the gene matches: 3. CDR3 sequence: CASSPRTSGTDTQYF. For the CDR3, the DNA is TGTGCCAGCAGCCCGCGGACTAGCGGCACAGATACGCAGTATTTT.

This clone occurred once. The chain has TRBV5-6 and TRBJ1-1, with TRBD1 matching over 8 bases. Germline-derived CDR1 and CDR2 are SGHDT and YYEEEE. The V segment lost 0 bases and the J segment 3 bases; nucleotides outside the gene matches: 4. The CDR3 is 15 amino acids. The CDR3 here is CASSLGQGRYTEAFF. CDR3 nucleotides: TGTGCCAGCAGCTTGGGACAGGGGAGGTACACTGAAGCTTTCTTT.

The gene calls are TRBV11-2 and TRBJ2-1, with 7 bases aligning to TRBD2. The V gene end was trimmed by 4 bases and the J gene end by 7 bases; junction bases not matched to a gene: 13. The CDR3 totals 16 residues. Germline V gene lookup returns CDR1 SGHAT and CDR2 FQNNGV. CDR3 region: CASSWSEGRAGNEQFF. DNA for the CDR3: TGTGCCAGCAGCTGGAGTGAGGGGAGGGCGGGGAATGAGCAGTTCTTC.

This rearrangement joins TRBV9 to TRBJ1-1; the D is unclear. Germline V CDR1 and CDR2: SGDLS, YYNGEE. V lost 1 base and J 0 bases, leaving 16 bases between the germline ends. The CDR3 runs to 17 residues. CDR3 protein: CASSVYQDGGVNTEAFF. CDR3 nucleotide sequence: TGTGCCAGCAGCGTATACCAGGACGGAGGAGTGAACACTGAAGCTTTCTTT.